The next 22 T cell receptor beta chains were all read from a single sample in a study of blood T cell repertoires in COVID-19. The method was immunoSEQ multiplex PCR; TCRdb's version includes in-frame clones alone and lacks a portion of them. This table has approximately 89,000 clones, 75% to 85% appearing once. What was sequenced was peripheral blood. These receptor sequences come from a human donor in a cohort sampled during active COVID-19.

The V call is TRBV6-5, the J call TRBJ2-5; 8 positions match TRBD2. The germline V gene has CDR1 MNHEY and CDR2 SVGAGI. CDR3 length: 14 amino acids. Trimming removed 6 bases from V and 5 bases from J; junction bases left unmatched: 8. CDR3 in amino acids: CASRTGLAGETQYF. In nucleotides, the CDR3 is TGTGCCAGCAGAACCGGACTAGCCGGGGAGACCCAGTACTTC.

This CDR3 is CASSPLSSYNSPLHF. In DNA, the CDR3 is TGCGCCAGCAGCCCCCTAAGCTCCTATAATTCACCCCTCCACTTT. The chain links TRBV5-1 to TRBJ1-6; D is ambiguous. This CDR3 is 15 amino acids long. In germline, CDR1 is SGHRS, CDR2 YFSETQ. The V end lost 4 bases, the J end lost 0 bases, and 8 bases lay between the germline ends.

This clone has more than one count but fewer than ten. The chain has TRBV28 and TRBJ2-7; maybe TRBD1 (5 bases). Germline CDR1 reads MDHEN; CDR2 reads SYDVKM. V lost 2 bases and J lost 3, with 20 bases in between. The CDR3 spans 17 residues. The CDR3 sequence is CASSLPLTGVTHYEQYF. As DNA, the CDR3 is TGTGCCAGCAGTTTACCCCTTACAGGAGTCACCCACTACGAGCAGTACTTC.

This clone turned up a few times. The rearrangement links TRBV10-2 to TRBJ1-5, with D possibly being TRBD1 (5 bases). Deletions cut 0 bases from V and 3 bases from J, with 9 bases between. CDR1 and CDR2 from the germline V gene are WSHSY and SAAADI. The CDR3 runs 15 residues. CDR3 DNA sequence: TGCGCCAGCAGTGAGTCTGGAGGGGACAATCAGCCCCAGCATTTT. This translates into CASSESGGDNQPQHF.

The chain has TRBV6-2 or TRBV6-3 and TRBJ1-6, with D hard to call. Germline-derived CDR1 and CDR2 are MNHEY and SVGEGT. There are 14 residues in the CDR3. Trimming took off 2 bases at V and 2 bases at J, with 4 bases between the two ends. The CDR3 bases are TGTGCCAGCAGTTACGAGACCTATAATTCACCCCTCCACTTT. This translates into CASSYETYNSPLHF.

V usage is TRBV19 and J usage is TRBJ2-2, with 9 bases identical to TRBD1. The V segment lost 9 bases and the J segment 4 bases; nucleotides outside the gene matches: 3. The CDR3 loop spans 13 amino acids. Germline lookup yields CDR1 LNHDA and CDR2 SQIVND (reference sequence). The CDR3 region is CASRDRVTGELFF. The CDR3 DNA is TGTGCCAGCCGGGACAGGGTCACCGGGGAGCTGTTTTTT.

V usage is TRBV5-4 and J usage is TRBJ2-2; 7 bases align to TRBD1. Trimming at V came to 7 bases and at J to 4 bases, leaving 13 bases not matched to a gene. Germline values: CDR1 SGHNT, CDR2 YYREEE (reference sequence). The CDR3 is made up of 16 amino acids. As DNA, the CDR3 is TGTGCCAGCCAAGAGGGGGCTATCAGTGGCACCGGGGAGCTGTTTTTT. This translates into CASQEGAISGTGELFF.

The V and J genes are TRBV5-1 and TRBJ1-6; TRBD1 matches 7 bases. From germline, CDR1 is SGHRS and CDR2 YFSETQ. V lost 2 bases, J lost 3 bases, and 5 bases stayed unmatched. The CDR3 loop spans 16 amino acids. The CDR3 bases are TGCGCCAGCAGCTTTGGGGACAGCCTCTATAATTCACCCCTCCACTTT. Residues: CASSFGDSLYNSPLHF.

The DNA of the CDR3 is TGTGCCAGCAGCGTCAACCGGGACAGGGGGAATTCACCCCTCCACTTT. As protein: CASSVNRDRGNSPLHF. The J gene is TRBJ1-6, the V gene TRBV9; 11 bases are a match to TRBD1. The CDR3 length is 16 residues. Germline V gene data show CDR1 as SGDLS and CDR2 as YYNGEE. The V and J ends lost 2 bases and 7 bases, in that order; junction bases with no gene match: 5. Looking up the rest from reference TRBV9 and TRBJ1-6 gives the full variable domain: DSGVTQTPKHLITATGQRVTLRCSPRSGDLSVYWYQQSLDQGLQFLIQYYNGEERAKGNILERFSAQQFPDLHSELNLSSLELGDSALYFCASSVNRDRGNSPLHFGNGTRLTVT.

The chain carries TRBV7-2 and TRBJ2-1, with D maybe TRBD1 (6 bases). V was clipped by 5 bases and J by 6 bases, with 14 bases between them. CDR1 is SGHTA, CDR2 FQGNSA, per germline. This CDR3 is built from 14 residues. The CDR3 loop reads CASSIRGLVNEQFF. The DNA of the CDR3 is TGTGCCAGCAGCATCAGGGGTTTGGTCAATGAGCAGTTCTTC.

This rearrangement joins TRBV29-1 to TRBJ2-2; 8 positions agree with TRBD2. V was clipped by 5 bases and J by 6 bases; unmatched bases: 14. Germline V gene data show CDR1 as SQVTM and CDR2 as ANQGSEA. The CDR3 sequence is 16 residues long. The CDR3 sequence: CSVSGLAGPGAGELFF. CDR3 in DNA: TGCAGCGTTTCCGGGCTAGCGGGCCCAGGAGCCGGGGAGCTGTTTTTT.

The genes are TRBV14 and TRBJ1-5; possibly TRBD1 for D (5 bases). The CDR3 totals 15 residues. Trimming cost V 4 bases and J 3 bases, with 13 bases left between them. The V gene's germline CDR1 is SGHDN and CDR2 FVKESK. CDR3 protein: CASSPGRDFNQPQHF. CDR3 nucleotides: TGTGCCAGCAGCCCCGGAAGGGACTTCAATCAGCCCCAGCATTTT.

The chain uses TRBV5-1 and TRBJ1-6; the match to TRBD1 covers 8 bases. CDR3 length: 13 amino acids. Looked up from germline, CDR1 is SGHRS and CDR2 is YFSETQ. With 5 bases clipped from V and 10 bases from J, the junction kept 5 bases outside the gene matches. CDR3 sequence reads: CASSSDRDSPLHF. Here the CDR3 DNA reads TGCGCCAGCAGTTCGGACAGGGACTCACCCCTCCACTTT.

This chain uses TRBV5-1 with TRBJ2-7; D may be TRBD1 (6 bases). The CDR3 contains 13 residues. V was shortened by 2 bases and J by 7 bases, with 13 bases between the two germline ends. Per germline, CDR1 SGHRS and CDR2 YFSETQ. CDR3 sequence: CASSFRGTEEQYF. The DNA for the CDR3 is TGCGCCAGCAGCTTCAGGGGTACGGAGGAGCAGTACTTC.

In its sample, this clone was seen a few times. The chain uses TRBV4-2 and TRBJ1-1; D call uncertain. Germline CDR1 and CDR2: LGHNA and YNFKEQ. This CDR3 region has 13 residues. V was clipped by 1 base and J by 1 base, with 4 bases between them. This CDR3 reads CASSQAGNTEAFF. CDR3 DNA sequence: TGTGCCAGCAGCCAAGCAGGGAACACTGAAGCTTTCTTT.

The V call is TRBV9, the J call TRBJ2-2, with a possible D match to TRBD2 (6 bases). The CDR3 is 15 amino acids. Trimming pared 0 bases from V and 7 bases from J, leaving 13 bases between. CDR1 and CDR2 (germline): SGDLS, YYNGEE. The CDR3 spells CASSVVGSEGGELFF. The CDR3 DNA is TGTGCCAGCAGCGTAGTTGGTTCGGAGGGCGGGGAGCTGTTTTTT.

This sequence joins TRBV30 and TRBJ2-3, with 9 nucleotides matching TRBD2. Germline lookup yields CDR1 GTSNPN and CDR2 SVGIG (reference sequence). CDR3 length equals 14 residues. V was pared by 5 bases and J by 5 bases, with 8 bases of the junction left unmatched. CDR3 sequence: CAWDGGGAVDTQYF. The CDR3 nucleotides read TGTGCCTGGGACGGCGGGGGGGCCGTAGATACGCAGTATTTT.

V is TRBV9 and J is TRBJ2-5, with 9 bases lining up with TRBD1. The germline CDR1 and CDR2 sequences are SGDLS and YYNGEE. J gave up 4 bases and V 2 bases, and 6 bases lay outside the gene matches. The CDR3 is made up of 15 amino acids. CDR3 region: CASSVGTGFTETQYF. The CDR3 DNA reads as TGTGCCAGCAGCGTGGGGACAGGGTTTACAGAGACCCAGTACTTC.

V usage is TRBV10-3 and J usage is TRBJ1-5; 9 positions match TRBD1. This CDR3 contains 14 residues. Per germline, CDR1 ENHRY and CDR2 SYGVKD. V shed 5 bases, J shed 3 bases, and the junction held 2 bases outside the gene matches. CDR3 region: CAISRDRDNQPQHF. The CDR3 region has the DNA TGTGCCATCAGTCGGGACAGGGACAATCAGCCCCAGCATTTT.

V and J are TRBV2 and TRBJ2-7, with TRBD1 identical over 7 bases. In germline, CDR1 is SNHLY, CDR2 FYNNEI. V lost 6 bases and J lost 0; bases outside the gene matches: 8. This CDR3 is 15 amino acids long. The CDR3 is CASSWDSRSSYEQYF. In DNA form, the CDR3 reads TGTGCCAGCAGCTGGGACAGCCGCAGCTCCTACGAGCAGTACTTC.

The chain combines TRBV2 with TRBJ2-4, with D uncertain. Trimming took 5 bases from V and 7 from J, leaving 9 bases between them. This CDR3 comprises 12 residues. Germline-derived CDR1 and CDR2 are SNHLY and FYNNEI. The CDR3: CASSSISNIQYF. Here the CDR3 DNA reads TGTGCCAGCAGTTCGATCAGTAACATTCAGTACTTC.

V is TRBV19 and J is TRBJ2-2; D remains unclear. V lost 7 bases to trimming and J lost 3 bases, with 21 bases between them. Germline CDR1 and CDR2: LNHDA and SQIVND (reference sequence). This CDR3 spans 17 amino acids. Here the CDR3 DNA reads TGTGCCAGTACTCCGCTCCGGCAGGCTTCGGACACCGGGGAGCTGTTTTTT. As protein: CASTPLRQASDTGELFF.